This TCR beta chain was captured by sequencing in a study of OX40 agonist ivuxolimab in advanced cancers. Study-level background: Patients received ivuxolimab, an agonistic anti-OX40 (CD134) antibody.

TCRdb keeps only in-frame clones here, not all; method: immunoSEQ multiplex PCR. The sample has roughly 60,000 clones; roughly 87% are singletons. Notes on the study in general: Clonal expansion in partial responders at 0.1-3.0 mg/kg ranked among the lowest. Doses of 0.1 to 3.0 mg/kg were accompanied by clonal expansion of CD4+ and CD8+ blood T cells by week 6.

To note about this clone: Its antigen is currently unknown.

The CDR3 spans 14 residues. The V and J ends lost 7 bases and 4 bases, in that order; junction bases with no gene match: 9. Per the germline V gene, CDR1 is MNHEY and CDR2 is SMNVEV (reference sequence). V gene TRBV27 combines with J gene TRBJ1-1, with 7 bases that match TRBD1. The origin of this receptor is an adult with an advanced solid tumor such as melanoma, head and neck, liver or kidney cancer. The sequencing used CD4+ or CD8+ T cells sorted from blood, collected in a trial of the OX40 agonist ivuxolimab. CDR3 DNA: TGTGCCAGCAATAGACAGGGCGGGGGCACTGAAGCTTTCTTT. This gives the protein CASNRQGGGTEAFF.